The 24 T cell receptor beta chains in this list originate from one sample, sequenced in a study of PD-1 blockade in classical Hodgkin lymphoma. The time point here: cycle 4 day 1 (C4D1), after 6 weeks of nivolumab. With no exception, relapse followed autologous stem cell transplantation in all patients, and brentuximab vedotin exposure varied. Profiled with immunoSEQ multiplex PCR; TCRdb holds only in-frame clones, not every one. The top ten hold over 8% of the sample, which has about 93,000 clones, roughly 78% seen once. The sequencing here drew on peripheral blood mononuclear cells (PBMCs), taken before the fourth cycle of nivolumab. These receptors all come from a human donor with classical Hodgkin lymphoma.

This chain connects TRBV7-3 to TRBJ2-7; 8 nucleotides line up with TRBD1. The CDR3 loop spans 15 amino acids. The ends lost 2 bases at V and 2 bases at J; junction bases unmatched: 5. Germline loops: CDR1 SGHTA, CDR2 FQGTGA. Here the CDR3 reads CASSLSPDRAYEQYF. CDR3 nucleotides: TGTGCCAGCAGCTTATCTCCGGACAGGGCCTACGAGCAGTACTTC.

The chain links TRBV7-9 to TRBJ2-1; D unclear. The CDR3 has 15 amino acids. Between the trimmed V and J ends, which lost 5 bases and 0 bases, there was a span of 11 bases. Germline CDR1 and CDR2: SEHNR and FQNEAQ (reference sequence). The DNA of the CDR3 is TGTGCCAGCAGCCAGACCCCGAGCTCCTACAATGAGCAGTTCTTC. This encodes CASSQTPSSYNEQFF. The full variable domain, its missing parts supplied by reference TRBV7-9 and TRBJ2-1, is DTGVSQNPRHKITKRGQNVTFRCDPISEHNRLYWYRQTLGQGPEFLTYFQNEAQLEKSRLLSDRFSAERPKGSFSTLEIQRTEQGDSAMYLCASSQTPSSYNEQFFGPGTRLTVL.

The chain has TRBV4-2 and TRBJ2-1; 10 positions agree with TRBD2. The CDR3 runs 15 residues. Germline V lookup: CDR1 LGHNA, CDR2 YNFKEQ. J was trimmed by 2 bases and V by 3 bases; bases with no gene match: 1. The CDR3 DNA reads TGTGCCAGCAGCCACAGCGGGGGGGCCTACAATGAGCAGTTCTTC. Its protein is CASSHSGGAYNEQFF.

This clone was detected ten times or more. The chain carries TRBV5-4 and TRBJ2-7, with a possible D match to TRBD1 (5 bases). The CDR3 is 15 residues long. Germline V gives CDR1 SGHNT, CDR2 YYREEE (reference sequence). V dropped 0 bases and J dropped 2 bases, with 12 bases sitting between them. CDR3: CASSLGQGGPYEQYF. The DNA for the CDR3 is TGTGCCAGCAGCTTGGGGCAGGGCGGCCCCTACGAGCAGTACTTC.

The CDR3 bases are TGCGCCAGCAGCCAAGGGGGACTAGCGGGAGGGGAGACCCAGTACTTC. It is translated as CASSQGGLAGGETQYF. V usage is TRBV4-1 and J usage is TRBJ2-5; TRBD2 matches at 16 bases. Trimming cost V 1 base and J 5 bases; bases outside gene matches: 1. Germline CDR1 and CDR2: MGHRA and YSYEKL. The CDR3 runs to 16 residues.

The chain carries TRBV5-4 and TRBJ2-1, with 12 bases fitting TRBD2. CDR3 length: 18 amino acids. The germline V gene has CDR1 SGHNT and CDR2 YYREEE (reference sequence). Trimming took 0 bases from V and 1 from J; bases not matched to a gene: 5. The CDR3 loop is CASSLGASGGASYNEQFF. For the CDR3, the DNA is TGTGCCAGCAGCTTGGGTGCTAGCGGGGGGGCGTCCTACAATGAGCAGTTCTTC. The entire variable domain, with the rest obtained from reference TRBV5-4 and TRBJ2-1, is as follows: ETGVTQSPTHLIKTRGQQVTLRCSSQSGHNTVSWYQQALGQGPQFIFQYYREEENGRGNFPPRFSGLQFPNYSSELNVNALELDDSALYLCASSLGASGGASYNEQFFGPGTRLTVL.

The V gene is TRBV7-2, the J gene TRBJ2-2, with D perhaps TRBD1 or TRBD2 (6 bases each). Trimming stripped 1 base from V and 0 bases from J, with 12 bases between. CDR1 and CDR2 from the germline V gene are SGHTA and FQGNSA. This CDR3 region has 17 residues. The CDR3 loop is CASSLVRGLPNTGELFF. CDR3 nucleotide sequence: TGTGCCAGCAGCTTAGTTCGGGGGCTACCGAACACCGGGGAGCTGTTTTTT.

CDR3 in DNA: TGTGCCATCAAAGCCATCTTCACCGGGGAGCTGTTTTTT. It codes for CAIKAIFTGELFF. The chain links TRBV10-3 to TRBJ2-2; D ambiguous. CDR1 and CDR2 from the germline V gene are ENHRY and SYGVKD. The germline V and J ends were trimmed by 7 bases and 4 bases, with 10 bases remaining between them. The CDR3 has 13 residues.

This chain connects TRBV4-2 to TRBJ2-1; 12 nucleotides align to TRBD2. The CDR3 extends over 16 amino acids. V trimming: 3 bases; J trimming: 10 bases; junction bases outside the gene matches: 10. The germline gives CDR1 LGHNA, CDR2 YNFKEQ. This chain's CDR3 is CASSQAPSGRAREQFF. CDR3 nucleotide sequence: TGTGCCAGCAGCCAGGCCCCTAGCGGGAGGGCAAGGGAGCAGTTCTTC.

V and J are TRBV27 and TRBJ1-1; TRBD1 might be the D (5 bases). The CDR3 contains 13 residues. V was clipped by 8 bases and J by 7 bases, with 17 bases between them. The V gene's germline CDR1 is MNHEY and CDR2 SMNVEV (reference sequence). Here the CDR3 reads CASFRQGGSEAFF. Here the CDR3 DNA reads TGTGCCAGCTTCCGGCAGGGAGGAAGTGAAGCTTTCTTT.

CDR3 in DNA: TGTGCCAGTTCCCTCGGAACAGGGGGCTATGGCTACACCTTC. Its translation is CASSLGTGGYGYTF. This rearrangement joins TRBV19 to TRBJ1-2; 8 nucleotides line up with TRBD1. V lost 8 bases and J lost 4; bases outside the gene matches: 9. Germline-derived CDR1 and CDR2 are LNHDA and SQIVND (reference sequence). The CDR3 totals 14 residues.

The rearrangement joins TRBV6-1 to TRBJ2-7; TRBD2 is a possible D gene (6 bases). Germline CDR1 MNHNS, CDR2 SASEGT. Between the trimmed V and J ends, which lost 3 bases and 3 bases, there was a span of 15 bases. This CDR3 comprises 15 residues. This CDR3 is CASSDRGATSYEQYF. DNA of the CDR3: TGTGCCAGCAGTGATCGCGGGGCGACGAGCTACGAGCAGTACTTC.

The chain combines TRBV28 with TRBJ1-2; D is ambiguous. Trimming stripped 5 bases from V and 4 bases from J, with 8 bases between. The CDR3 consists of 12 residues. Germline CDR1 is MDHEN and CDR2 is SYDVKM. The CDR3 bases are TGTGCCAGCAGTCCTGGACCCTATGGCTACACCTTC. Its protein product is CASSPGPYGYTF.

This rearrangement joins TRBV7-6 to TRBJ1-5; no firm D call. The germline V and J ends were trimmed by 1 base and 9 bases, with 13 bases remaining between them. Germline CDR1 SGHVS, CDR2 FNYEAQ. CDR3 length equals 14 residues. The DNA of the CDR3 is TGTGCCAGCAGCTTAGAACCAGGAACACTGCCCCAGCATTTT. Translating gives CASSLEPGTLPQHF.

The chain couples TRBV7-9 to TRBJ1-3, with 9 bases identical to TRBD1. The CDR3 contains 18 residues. The germline gives CDR1 SEHNR, CDR2 FQNEAQ (reference sequence). Trimming cost V 5 bases and J 0 bases; bases outside gene matches: 11. The DNA of the CDR3 is TGTGCCAGCAGCCCCGGACAGGGGAATCTCCTCTCTGGAAACACCATATATTTT. The encoded protein is CASSPGQGNLLSGNTIYF. Drawing the rest from reference TRBV7-9 and TRBJ1-3, the complete variable domain is DTGVSQNPRHKITKRGQNVTFRCDPISEHNRLYWYRQTLGQGPEFLTYFQNEAQLEKSRLLSDRFSAERPKGSFSTLEIQRTEQGDSAMYLCASSPGQGNLLSGNTIYFGEGSWLTVV.

The V call is TRBV5-3, the J call TRBJ2-3, with D possibly TRBD2 on 5 matching bases. TRBV5-3 is sorted into the ORF group, with uncertain function. The CDR3 sequence is 14 residues long. V lost 0 bases to trimming and J lost 7 bases, with 12 bases between them. The CDR3 is CARSLGGVPNTQYF. CDR3 DNA: TGTGCCAGAAGCTTGGGGGGAGTCCCGAATACGCAGTATTTT.

The rearrangement uses TRBV15 and TRBJ1-4, with D uncertain. The V end was cut by 0 bases, the J end by 10 bases, with 6 bases between. Germline assignment: CDR1 LNHNV and CDR2 YYDKDF (reference sequence). This CDR3 contains 12 residues. CDR3 amino acids: CATSRDRVKLFF. Written as DNA, the CDR3 is TGTGCCACCAGCAGAGATCGGGTAAAACTGTTTTTT. The variable domain in full, completed from reference TRBV15 and TRBJ1-4, reads DAMVIQNPRYQVTQFGKPVTLSCSQTLNHNVMYWYQQKSSQAPKLLFHYYDKDFNNEADTPDNFQSRRPNTSFCFLDIRSPGLGDTAMYLCATSRDRVKLFFGSGTQLSVL.

The CDR3 protein is CSAQEGLGQYF. The CDR3 DNA reads TGCAGCGCCCAGGAGGGACTCGGGCAGTACTTC. The rearrangement links TRBV29-1 to TRBJ2-7, with D maybe TRBD2 (6 bases). V lost 7 bases and J lost 9, with 16 bases in between. This CDR3 comprises 11 residues. Germline CDR1 reads SQVTM; CDR2 reads ANQGSEA.

This sequence joins TRBV19 and TRBJ1-2; weak D call: TRBD1 (5 bases). V lost 1 base and J lost 0, with 12 bases in between. CDR3 length equals 16 residues. CDR1 LNHDA and CDR2 SQIVND come from the germline V gene (reference sequence). Here the CDR3 DNA reads TGTGCCAGTAGTATAGCCTGGGGACTGTCTAACTATGGCTACACCTTC. It yields the protein CASSIAWGLSNYGYTF.

A word on this clone: Mismatch with germline at one junction end may stem from a read error. This chain connects TRBV7-7 to TRBJ2-3; D perhaps matches TRBD1 (6 bases). The CDR3 is made up of 15 amino acids. Germline V gives CDR1 SSHAT, CDR2 FNYEAQ (reference sequence). This CDR3 is CASSLAQGPTDTQYF. The CDR3 region has the DNA TGTGCTAGCAGCTTAGCCCAGGGGCCGACAGATACGCAGTATTTT.

The chain links TRBV4-1 to TRBJ2-3, with D perhaps matching TRBD1 (6 bases). V was cut by 4 bases and J by 1 base, with 9 bases left in between. Germline V gives CDR1 MGHRA, CDR2 YSYEKL. The CDR3 has 14 residues. CDR3 coding DNA: TGCGCCAGCAGCCTACGACAGGGCACAGATACGCAGTATTTT. It is translated as CASSLRQGTDTQYF.

The chain links TRBV7-6 to TRBJ2-1; 7 bases map to TRBD1. CDR3 size: 13 residues. With 5 bases clipped from V and 7 bases from J, the junction kept 5 bases outside the gene matches. The V gene's germline CDR1 is SGHVS and CDR2 FNYEAQ. Written as DNA, the CDR3 is TGTGCCAGCAGCATGACGACAGGGAATGAGCAGTTCTTC. Its translation: CASSMTTGNEQFF.

V is TRBV10-3 and J is TRBJ1-1, with D possibly matching TRBD1 (5 bases). Germline loops: CDR1 ENHRY, CDR2 SYGVKD. The length of the CDR3 is 14 residues. With 5 bases removed from V and 1 base from J, the gap between germline ends came to 11 bases. The CDR3 loop reads CAISKTAENTEAFF. The DNA of the CDR3 is TGTGCCATCAGTAAGACAGCCGAGAACACTGAAGCTTTCTTT.

This clone was counted once. In DNA, the CDR3 is TGTGCCAGCAGCGCCCGGACTAGCTCTGAGACCCAGTACTTC. Protein sequence: CASSARTSSETQYF. The chain links TRBV7-2 to TRBJ2-5; 8 nucleotides line up with TRBD2. The germline CDR1 and CDR2 sequences are SGHTA and FQGNSA. The length of the CDR3 is 14 residues. V was pared by 5 bases and J by 5 bases, with 7 bases of the junction left unmatched.